These T cell receptor beta chains were read from a single sample in a study of neurological immune-mediated disorders. MiXCR, run by TCRdb on the 5' RACE reads, gives a single entry per CDR3 protein. Of fewer than 45,000 distinct CDR3 sequences in the sample, 6% to 7% are singletons; the top ten hold around 0.6%. Input material: CD4+ T cells from blood. These receptors came from a woman in her thirties or forties in good health. CDR3s include the opening cysteine and the closing phenylalanine or tryptophan. D genes are given only for firm matches. Some rows have no size entry. The others give once, few or many, or a class for an expanded clone.

V gene	J gene	D gene	clone size	CDR3 DNA	CDR3 protein
TRBV19	TRBJ2-1	.	.	TGTGCCAGTAGTATGGGGAGGAACCTAAATGAGCAGTTCTTC	CASSMGRNLNEQFF
TRBV20-1	TRBJ2-1	TRBD2	many	TGCAGTGCTAGTGCGGTATGGCGGGAGGGCCGGGTGAATGAGCAGTTCTTC	CSASAVWREGRVNEQFF
TRBV25-1	TRBJ2-2	.	few	TGTGCCAGCAGGGGAAGGGGGGCGGGTACCGGGGAGCTGTTTTTT	CASRGRGAGTGELFF
TRBV2	TRBJ2-7	.	many	TGTGCCAGCAGAACTCCCAGGGTTCTCGAGCAGTACTTC	CASRTPRVLEQYF
TRBV5-6	TRBJ1-1	.	many	TGTGCCAGCAGCTTGGAAGTTACGAACACTGAAGCTTTCTTT	CASSLEVTNTEAFF
TRBV9	TRBJ2-3	.	many	TGTGCCAGCAGCCCCTCAGTAGGGTCATTCAAAGGTGGCACAGATACGCAGTATTTT	CASSPSVGSFKGGTDTQYF
TRBV5-1	TRBJ2-3	.	many	TGCGCCAGCAGCCGACTAGGGACAGATACGCAGTATTTT	CASSRLGTDTQYF
TRBV20-1	TRBJ2-3	TRBD2	many	TGCAGTGCTAGATACCCAGCAAGGGCGGGAGGGTTAGCAGATACGCAGTATTTT	CSARYPARAGGLADTQYF
TRBV27	TRBJ2-7	TRBD1	many	TGTGCCAGCAGTCGACAGGGCTTCGGAGGCGAGCAGTACTTC	CASSRQGFGGEQYF
TRBV4-2	TRBJ1-2	.	few	TGTGCCAGCAGCCAAGAAGGCCCAGGGAGGGATGATGGCTACACCTTC	CASSQEGPGRDDGYTF
TRBV29-1	TRBJ2-3	.	many	TGCAGCGTTGACCAGGGTAAAGATACGCAGTATTTT	CSVDQGKDTQYF
TRBV18	TRBJ1-3	.	many	TGTGCCAGCTCACAGGGTGACACCATATATTTT	CASSQGDTIYF
TRBV14	TRBJ2-7	.	many	TGTGCCAGCAGCCAAGTTCCTTGGGGCGGGCAGTACTTC	CASSQVPWGGQYF
TRBV20-1	TRBJ2-7	TRBD2	many	TGCAGTGCTAGCGGCGGGAGCTACGAGCAGTACTTC	CSASGGSYEQYF
TRBV29-1	TRBJ2-1	.	.	TGCAGCGCCACGGGATCCCTAAAATTCAATGAGCAGTTCTTC	CSATGSLKFNEQFF
TRBV15	TRBJ2-3	TRBD2	many	TGTGCCACCAGCGTCGGACTAGCGGGAGGGTCCAGGGATACGCAGTATTTT	CATSVGLAGGSRDTQYF
TRBV18	TRBJ1-4	.	many	TGTGCCAGCTCACTACAGAACAATGAAAAACTGTTTTTT	CASSLQNNEKLFF
TRBV20-1	TRBJ2-1	.	many	TGCAGTGCTACGTGGGCCCGCTACAATGAGCAGTTCTTC	CSATWARYNEQFF